Presented here are 18 T cell receptor beta chains from one specimen sequenced in a study of CD8+ T cells in alopecia areata. In each case, RNA was isolated and then reverse transcribed into cDNA as the sequencing template. Only in-frame clones appear in the TCRdb table, and some are missing; sequencing was by immunoSEQ multiplex PCR. The data show roughly 25,000 clones, under 60% seen once. Sequenced: NKG2D-high CD8+ T cells sorted from blood. The receptors shown here come from a human donor with alopecia areata.

The chain carries TRBV9 and TRBJ2-6; unclear D gene. Germline assignment: CDR1 SGDLS and CDR2 YYNGEE. Deletions cut 3 bases from V and 3 bases from J, with 13 bases between. The CDR3 runs 16 residues. CDR3 residues: CASSASMLSGANVLTF. CDR3 nucleotide sequence: TGTGCCAGCAGCGCCTCAATGCTGAGTGGGGCCAACGTCCTGACTTTC.

The CDR3: CASSSQTGTAPQHF. CDR3 nucleotides: TGTGCCAGCAGTTCCCAGACAGGTACGGCGCCCCAGCATTTT. The chain combines TRBV6-5 with TRBJ1-5, with D maybe TRBD1 (6 bases). Germline CDR1 is MNHEY and CDR2 is SVGAGI. V was trimmed by 4 bases and J by 9 bases, leaving 16 bases between them. The CDR3 extends over 14 amino acids.

The rearrangement uses TRBV29-1 and TRBJ2-7; 8 bases map to TRBD2. The CDR3 consists of 12 residues. The ends lost 5 bases at V and 2 bases at J; junction bases unmatched: 2. Germline values: CDR1 SQVTM, CDR2 ANQGSEA. DNA for the CDR3: TGCAGCGTTCAGACTAGCGCCTACGAGCAGTACTTC. It is translated as CSVQTSAYEQYF.

The chain links TRBV10-3 to TRBJ2-7; 7 nucleotides match TRBD1. This CDR3 comprises 16 residues. Per the germline V gene, CDR1 is ENHRY and CDR2 is SYGVKD. V gave up 0 bases and J gave up 3 bases; unmatched junction bases: 8. The CDR3 nucleotides are TGTGCCATCAGTGAGTCTACAGGGGTCACCGGCTACGAGCAGTACTTC. The encoded protein is CAISESTGVTGYEQYF.

The chain uses TRBV4-1 and TRBJ2-7; D ambiguous. CDR1 and CDR2 (germline): MGHRA, YSYEKL. The ends were cut back, 1 base at V and 6 bases at J, with 13 bases in the middle. This CDR3 comprises 14 residues. This chain's CDR3 is CASSQGNAPSEQYF. CDR3 DNA sequence: TGCGCCAGCAGCCAAGGAAATGCCCCGAGCGAGCAGTACTTC.

The chain links TRBV27 to TRBJ2-3; 9 positions match TRBD2. Germline assignment: CDR1 MNHEY and CDR2 SMNVEV (reference sequence). The CDR3 covers 17 residues. The V and J ends lost 5 bases and 0 bases, in that order; junction bases with no gene match: 9. The CDR3 coding sequence is TGTGCCAGCAGTACCCACCGTACTAGCGGGAGCACAGATACGCAGTATTTT. Its translation is CASSTHRTSGSTDTQYF.

The CDR3 is CASSRLPTDYEQYF. In nucleotides, the CDR3 is TGTGCCAGCTCCCGATTACCGACAGACTACGAGCAGTACTTC. This sequence joins TRBV18 and TRBJ2-7, with D possibly being TRBD1 (5 bases). This CDR3 has 14 amino acids. Germline values: CDR1 KGHSH, CDR2 LQKENI. Trimming took off 6 bases at V and 3 bases at J, with 15 bases between the two ends.

This chain links TRBV7-6 with TRBJ1-1; D is unclear. V lost 3 bases, J lost 2 bases, and 13 bases lay in between. The CDR3 totals 15 residues. Looked up from germline, CDR1 is SGHVS and CDR2 is FNYEAQ. Written as DNA, the CDR3 is TGTGCCAGCAGCTTTGATGCCCTGGAAAACACTGAAGCTTTCTTT. Its translation is CASSFDALENTEAFF.

The V call is TRBV7-2, the J call TRBJ2-7, with 9 bases matching TRBD2. With 5 bases clipped from V and 2 bases from J, the junction kept 4 bases outside the gene matches. The germline CDR1 and CDR2 sequences are SGHTA and FQGNSA. CDR3 length: 14 amino acids. CDR3 in DNA: TGTGCCAGCAGCCCGCGGGAGGGCCCCTACGAGCAGTACTTC. Translating gives CASSPREGPYEQYF.

J is TRBJ2-2 and V is TRBV4-2; 7 bases fit TRBD1. CDR1 is LGHNA and CDR2 is YNFKEQ in the germline V gene. After removal of 4 bases from V and 5 bases from J, the junction contained 4 bases not matched to a gene. CDR3 length equals 14 residues. As DNA, the CDR3 is TGTGCCAGCAGCCCGGGACAGCGAACCGGGGAGCTGTTTTTT. It translates to CASSPGQRTGELFF.

This sequence joins TRBV7-2 and TRBJ2-5, with D tentatively TRBD1 or TRBD2 (5 bases each). The CDR3 has 16 amino acids. The V end lost 2 bases, the J end lost 4 bases, and 17 bases lay between the germline ends. The germline V gene encodes CDR1 SGHTA and CDR2 FQGNSA. This CDR3 reads CASSLWGKTHRETQYF. The DNA for the CDR3 is TGTGCCAGCAGCTTATGGGGGAAGACCCACCGAGAGACCCAGTACTTC.

The chain employs TRBV25-1 and TRBJ2-2; D gene unclear. V was pared by 0 bases and J by 1 base, with 3 bases between. This CDR3 comprises 14 residues. Germline CDR1 reads MGHDK; CDR2 reads SYGVNS. The CDR3 region is CASSEYWNTGELFF. Here the CDR3 DNA reads TGTGCCAGCAGTGAATATTGGAACACCGGGGAGCTGTTTTTT. Filled out from reference TRBV25-1 and TRBJ2-2, the complete variable domain reads EADIYQTPRYLVIGTGKKITLECSQTMGHDKMYWYQQDPGMELHLIHYSYGVNSTEKGDLSSESTVSRIRTEHFPLTLESARPSHTSQYLCASSEYWNTGELFFGEGSRLTVL.

This clone was observed a handful of times. The chain recombines TRBV6-5 with TRBJ2-2, with 9 positions matching TRBD2. Germline CDR1 is MNHEY and CDR2 is SVGAGI. The trim removed 5 bases at V and 4 bases at J, leaving 2 bases unmatched. CDR3 length equals 14 residues. CDR3 amino acids: CASSLAGPTGELFF. CDR3 sequence (DNA): TGTGCCAGCAGTCTAGCGGGGCCCACCGGGGAGCTGTTTTTT.

This chain links TRBV29-1 with TRBJ2-7; 8 bases align to TRBD1. This CDR3 region has 13 residues. Germline V gene data show CDR1 as SQVTM and CDR2 as ANQGSEA. The ends lost 6 bases at V and 4 bases at J; junction bases unmatched: 8. The CDR3 DNA sequence: TGCAGCGTGAAAACCGGGACAGGTTACGAGCAGTACTTC. Translating gives CSVKTGTGYEQYF.

The table lists this clone with a count of one. V and J are TRBV27 and TRBJ2-1; TRBD2 matches at 9 bases. Losses at the gene ends were 7 bases for V and 3 bases for J; bases not matched to a gene: 7. The CDR3 is 15 residues long. CDR1 and CDR2 (germline): MNHEY, SMNVEV (reference sequence). As DNA, the CDR3 is TGTGCCAGCATCCGGCGGGAGGGCCTCTACAATGAGCAGTTCTTC. Residues: CASIRREGLYNEQFF.

V is TRBV6-6 and J is TRBJ2-7; no reliable D call. The CDR3 totals 14 residues. V was pared by 1 base and J by 5 bases, with 12 bases between. Looked up from germline, CDR1 is MNHNY and CDR2 is SVGAGI (reference sequence). CDR3: CASSYWPSTDEQYF. In DNA, the CDR3 is TGTGCCAGCAGTTACTGGCCATCCACCGACGAGCAGTACTTC.

The chain employs TRBV7-9 and TRBJ2-7; 10 bases agree with TRBD2. V lost 1 base and J lost 5; bases outside the gene matches: 14. Per germline, CDR1 SEHNR and CDR2 FQNEAQ (reference sequence). There are 18 residues in the CDR3. As DNA, the CDR3 is TGTGCCAGCAGCTTAGGTTGGGTAGCTAGCGGGAGTCTCCACGAGCAGTACTTC. It codes for CASSLGWVASGSLHEQYF.

This CDR3 is CASSLALNTEAFF. The DNA of the CDR3 is TGTGCCAGCAGCTTAGCCCTTAACACTGAAGCTTTCTTT. The chain combines TRBV11-2 with TRBJ1-1; no clear D. Trimming cost V 1 base and J 2 bases, with 5 bases left between them. This CDR3 has 13 residues. Per the germline V gene, CDR1 is SGHAT and CDR2 is FQNNGV.